This T cell receptor beta chain was sequenced in a study of regulatory T cells in long-lasting Graves disease. Sample time point: persistent/refractory GD, antithyroid drugs over 5 years with positive TRAb. PBMCs were the source of the RNA used for TCR sequencing. V was clipped by 0 bases and J by 7 bases, with 7 bases between them. The CDR3 consists of 13 residues. Germline CDR1 is MNHNS and CDR2 is SASEGT. This clonotype was seen repeatedly, ten times or more. Combining iRepertoire HTBI primers with Arm-PCR of CDR3 regions, the authors built TCR beta libraries. TCRdb processed the multiplex PCR reads anew with MiXCR; each CDR3 protein has one entry. The sample lists fewer than 450,000 distinct CDR3 sequences, roughly a quarter occurring once.

This receptor was identified in a female donor with Graves disease. Sequencing used peripheral blood mononuclear cells (PBMCs), obtained when the disease was refractory, from a patient treated with antithyroid drugs. This chain links TRBV6-1 with TRBJ1-5; D might be TRBD1 (6 bases). For the CDR3, the DNA is TGTGCCAGCAGTGAAGCACAGGGCCAGCCCCAGCATTTT. Its translation: CASSEAQGQPQHF.